The 19 T cell receptor beta chains listed next were all sequenced from one sample in a study of regulatory T cells in long-lasting Graves disease. Time point given: newly diagnosed GD, antithyroid drugs for less than 3 months. Making the TCR library involved RNA that had been extracted from PBMCs. HTBI primers from iRepertoire and Arm-PCR of CDR3 regions yielded the TCR beta libraries. MiXCR was run by TCRdb on the multiplex PCR reads, yielding one entry per CDR3 protein. In the table there are fewer than 450,000 distinct CDR3 sequences, over 12% of which are singletons. The data were also submitted as part of a second study, on T cells in Graves' hyperthyroidism and ophthalmopathy.

This specimen was peripheral blood mononuclear cells (PBMCs), taken at new diagnosis, from a patient treated with antithyroid drugs. The receptors stem from a woman between 40 and 55 years old with Graves disease.

This clonotype was seen many times. The chain joins TRBV2 to TRBJ2-2, with 10 bases matching TRBD2. Germline trimming cut 7 bases from V and 4 bases from J; bases unmatched to any gene: 6. Looked up from germline, CDR1 is SNHLY and CDR2 is FYNNEI. This CDR3 is 15 amino acids long. CDR3 in DNA: TGTGCCAGCACCAGGACTAGCGGCCCCACCGGGGAGCTGTTTTTT. It is translated as CASTRTSGPTGELFF.

This clonotype has at least ten counts. The V gene is TRBV27, the J gene TRBJ2-2; TRBD1 might be the D (5 bases). Germline CDR1 and CDR2: MNHEY and SMNVEV (reference sequence). The V end lost 4 bases, the J end lost 8 bases, and 17 bases lay between the germline ends. This CDR3 region has 15 residues. CDR3 DNA sequence: TGTGCCAGCAGTTGGACATCGTATAATACGGGGGAGCTGTTTTTT. It is translated as CASSWTSYNTGELFF.

This clonotype has at least ten counts. The CDR3 is CASSFATGGLFF. The CDR3 DNA reads TGTGCCAGCAGCTTCGCCACAGGGGGTCTGTTTTTT. This chain connects TRBV7-9 to TRBJ1-4; 8 positions match TRBD1. Trimming at V came to 3 bases and at J to 14 bases, leaving 5 bases not matched to a gene. Germline values: CDR1 SEHNR, CDR2 FQNEAQ (reference sequence). The CDR3 loop spans 12 amino acids.

There are a few counts of this clonotype. This sequence joins TRBV29-1 and TRBJ2-7; TRBD2 aligns across 8 bases. The V segment lost 5 bases and the J segment 5 bases; nucleotides outside the gene matches: 8. Germline V gives CDR1 SQVTM, CDR2 ANQGSEA. This CDR3 comprises 13 residues. This chain's CDR3 is CSVIPGLEDEQYF. The CDR3 DNA reads TGCAGCGTTATACCGGGACTAGAGGACGAGCAGTACTTC.

This clonotype showed up many times. This rearrangement joins TRBV24-1 to TRBJ1-5, with a weak D call TRBD1 (6 bases). The CDR3 covers 16 residues. V gave up 2 bases and J gave up 2 bases, with 12 bases separating them. Germline lookup yields CDR1 KGHDR and CDR2 SFDVKD. The CDR3 DNA is TGTGCCACCAGTGATTCCCAGGGGTTCCGCAATCAGCCCCAGCATTTT. Translated, it gives CATSDSQGFRNQPQHF.

This clonotype came up a few times. A much larger clone differs from this one at a single base, so this may be a read error. Because it lacks the conserved phenylalanine or tryptophan at the end, this CDR3 is likely a read error. The J gene is TRBJ1-2, the V gene TRBV12-3 or TRBV12-4; D might be TRBD1 (6 bases). The V end was cut by 6 bases, the J end by 2 bases, with 10 bases between. The CDR3 consists of 13 residues. CDR3 coding DNA: TGTGCCAGCAGAAAGGGGGGGAACTATGGCTACACCCTC. Its protein is CASRKGGNYGYTL.

This clonotype showed up many times. This rearrangement joins TRBV11-2 to TRBJ1-2, with a possible D match to TRBD1 (6 bases). Germline CDR1 SGHAT, CDR2 FQNNGV. V was cut by 5 bases and J by 4 bases, with 11 bases left in between. The CDR3 has 13 residues. CDR3 region: CASSPTGLYGYTF. The CDR3 DNA reads TGTGCCAGCAGCCCAACAGGGCTCTATGGCTACACCTTC.

This clonotype was recorded at least ten times. This rearrangement joins TRBV11-3 to TRBJ2-1; the match to TRBD2 covers 15 bases. The CDR3 is 18 residues long. The trim removed 5 bases at V and 0 bases at J, leaving 5 bases unmatched. Germline CDR1 and CDR2: SGHNT and YENEEA. In nucleotides, the CDR3 is TGTGCCAGCAGCACCCGGACTAGCGGGAGGGACTCCTACAATGAGCAGTTCTTC. Amino acids: CASSTRTSGRDSYNEQFF.

This clonotype was seen many times. This chain connects TRBV19 to TRBJ2-2; TRBD2 matches at 10 bases. The CDR3 sequence is 15 residues long. Trimming took 8 bases from V and 1 from J; bases not matched to a gene: 4. Germline V gene lookup returns CDR1 LNHDA and CDR2 SQIVND (reference sequence). CDR3 DNA: TGTGCCAGTCGTAGCGGGAGGAGGAACACCGGGGAGCTGTTTTTT. Amino acids: CASRSGRRNTGELFF.

A word on this clonotype: A single base separates this from a much larger clone, so it may be a read error. The genes are TRBV20-1 and TRBJ2-1; TRBD2 aligns across 12 bases. The CDR3 is 15 amino acids. Germline loops: CDR1 DFQATT, CDR2 SNEGSKA (reference sequence). With V trimmed by 3 bases and J by 7 bases, 7 bases remained unmatched. CDR3 region: CSARATSGSWNEQFF. DNA for the CDR3: TGCAGTGCTAGGGCGACTAGCGGGAGTTGGAATGAGCAGTTCTTC.

This clonotype was recorded at least ten times. Here the CDR3 reads CSARAPGQGSYNEQFF. In DNA, the CDR3 is TGCAGTGCTAGAGCCCCGGGACAGGGGAGTTACAATGAGCAGTTCTTC. V usage is TRBV20-1 and J usage is TRBJ2-1, with 10 bases matching TRBD1. The germline CDR1 and CDR2 sequences are DFQATT and SNEGSKA (reference sequence). There are 16 residues in the CDR3. With 1 base clipped from V and 4 bases from J, the junction kept 7 bases outside the gene matches.

In this sample, this clonotype turned up many times. Written as DNA, the CDR3 is TGTGCCAGCAGTCTCAGACTAGCGGGAGGGCGACACTACGAGCAGTACTTC. It is translated as CASSLRLAGGRHYEQYF. The genes are TRBV27 and TRBJ2-7; TRBD2 aligns across 14 bases. V was clipped by 5 bases and J by 3 bases; unmatched bases: 9. Germline CDR1 is MNHEY and CDR2 is SMNVEV (reference sequence). The CDR3 is 17 residues long.

This clonotype was observed many times. The rearrangement uses TRBV10-3 and TRBJ1-6; D is ambiguous. Germline V gene data show CDR1 as ENHRY and CDR2 as SYGVKD. V was cut by 3 bases and J by 7 bases, with 7 bases left in between. This CDR3 region has 13 residues. CDR3 residues: CAISDTHNSPLHF. In nucleotides, the CDR3 is TGTGCCATCAGTGATACCCACAATTCACCCCTCCACTTT.

This clonotype was observed many times. J is TRBJ2-7 and V is TRBV5-1, with D possibly matching TRBD1 (5 bases). The CDR3 consists of 13 residues. With 5 bases removed from V and 0 bases from J, the gap between germline ends came to 9 bases. Germline lookup yields CDR1 SGHRS and CDR2 YFSETQ. Here the CDR3 DNA reads TGCGCCAGCAGTGTGACAGTCTCCTACGAGCAGTACTTC. This translates into CASSVTVSYEQYF. The full variable domain, with the rest looked up from reference TRBV5-1 and TRBJ2-7, is KAGVTQTPRYLIKTRGQQVTLSCSPISGHRSVSWYQQTPGQGLQFLFEYFSETQRNKGNFPGRFSGRQFSNSRSEMNVSTLELGDSALYLCASSVTVSYEQYFGPGTRLTVT.

The chain recombines TRBV10-2 with TRBJ2-2; no firm D call. V shed 4 bases and J shed 4 bases, with 10 bases lying between them. The CDR3 sequence is 14 residues long. Germline assignment: CDR1 WSHSY and CDR2 SAAADI. CDR3 loop: CASSVQAPTGELFF. DNA for the CDR3: TGCGCCAGCAGTGTCCAGGCCCCCACCGGGGAGCTGTTTTTT.

This clonotype was seen many times. V gene TRBV28 combines with J gene TRBJ2-1; 7 bases fit TRBD2. This CDR3 comprises 15 residues. Germline V lookup: CDR1 MDHEN, CDR2 SYDVKM. V lost 7 bases and J lost 6; bases outside the gene matches: 12. The CDR3 region is CASITWASGVNEQFF. CDR3 in DNA: TGTGCCAGCATCACTTGGGCTAGCGGTGTCAATGAGCAGTTCTTC.

The CDR3 reads CASSYGRGSYEQYF. DNA for the CDR3: TGTGCCAGCAGTTACGGCAGGGGGTCCTACGAGCAGTACTTC. The V and J genes are TRBV6-2 or TRBV6-3 and TRBJ2-7; 7 bases match TRBD1. Germline CDR1 MNHEY, CDR2 SVGEGT. The ends lost 2 bases at V and 1 base at J; junction bases unmatched: 2. CDR3 length: 14 residues.

This clonotype was recorded at least ten times. The J gene is TRBJ1-5, the V gene TRBV12-3 or TRBV12-4; possible D gene TRBD1, 5 bases. CDR3 length: 12 residues. Trimming left V 5 bases short and J 9 bases short, with 11 bases between. CDR3 in amino acids: CASSTTGMPQHF. CDR3 nucleotide sequence: TGTGCCAGCAGTACCACAGGAATGCCCCAGCATTTT.

The rearrangement links TRBV14 to TRBJ1-2; 9 bases fit TRBD1. With 3 bases clipped from V and 8 bases from J, the junction kept 10 bases outside the gene matches. The CDR3 spans 15 residues. Germline V gene lookup returns CDR1 SGHDN and CDR2 FVKESK. CDR3 protein: CASSHLGQGREGYTF. CDR3 DNA sequence: TGTGCCAGCAGCCACCTCGGACAGGGGAGGGAGGGCTACACCTTC. The whole variable domain, remainder taken from reference TRBV14 and TRBJ1-2, is EAGVTQFPSHSVIEKGQTVTLRCDPISGHDNLYWYRRVMGKEIKFLLHFVKESKQDESGMPNNRFLAERTGGTYSTLKVQPAELEDSGVYFCASSHLGQGREGYTFGSGTRLTVV.